This T cell receptor (beta chain) was obtained from a study of T cells after somatic rescue of genetic block. TCRdb's table, derived via immunoSEQ multiplex PCR, lists solely in-frame clones and lacks some. The data hold 68,000 or so clones, with about nine tenths observed a single time. Sequenced material: peripheral blood mononuclear cells (PBMCs). The TCR sequence derives from a man between 35 and 55 years old.

For the CDR3, the DNA is TGCGCCAGCAGCTTGGACAGTCCCCTCCTCAATGAGCAGTTCTTC. Translating gives CASSLDSPLLNEQFF. The V call is TRBV5-1, the J call TRBJ2-1; D uncertain. Trimming removed 0 bases from V and 6 bases from J, with 13 bases in between. CDR3 length equals 15 residues. CDR1 and CDR2 (germline): SGHRS, YFSETQ.